The 7 T cell receptor beta chains listed next were all sequenced from one sample in a study of early T cells in non-severe SARS-CoV-2 infection. TCRdb itself ran the 5' RACE reads through MiXCR, one entry per CDR3 protein. The table shows around 50,000 distinct CDR3 sequences, with roughly 12% occurring only once. Material: whole blood. These receptors were obtained from an adult who was a healthcare worker with PCR-confirmed SARS-CoV-2 infection or an uninfected control (not recorded which).

This chain uses TRBV7-2 with TRBJ1-4, with TRBD1 as a possible D gene (6 bases). V dropped 5 bases and J dropped 7 bases, with 14 bases sitting between them. Germline assignment: CDR1 SGHTA and CDR2 FQGNSA. This CDR3 has 14 amino acids. CDR3 nucleotide sequence: TGTGCCAGCAGCCCCACAGGGCTGGGTGAAAAACTGTTTTTT. It codes for CASSPTGLGEKLFF.

This clonotype has only a few counts. The chain combines TRBV7-9 with TRBJ2-3; no clear D. CDR3 length equals 14 residues. Trimming cost V 4 bases and J 2 bases, with 10 bases left between them. Germline assignment: CDR1 SEHNR and CDR2 FQNEAQ (reference sequence). This chain's CDR3 is CASSSPSLTDTQYF. In DNA, the CDR3 is TGTGCCAGCAGCTCCCCATCACTCACAGATACGCAGTATTTT.

There are a few counts of this clonotype. The chain carries TRBV7-3 and TRBJ2-3, with 9 bases lining up with TRBD1. With 5 bases clipped from V and 0 bases from J, the junction kept 9 bases outside the gene matches. The CDR3 sequence is 17 residues long. CDR1 is SGHTA, CDR2 FQGTGA, per germline. Written as DNA, the CDR3 is TGTGCCAGCAGCGTCGGGACAGGGACCCTCAGCACAGATACGCAGTATTTT. It yields the protein CASSVGTGTLSTDTQYF.

V and J are TRBV7-8 and TRBJ2-1, with D unresolved. V dropped 5 bases and J dropped 2 bases, with 13 bases sitting between them. The germline V gene encodes CDR1 SGHVS and CDR2 FQNEAQ. The CDR3 spans 15 residues. The CDR3 spells CASSRSPGTYNEQFF. The CDR3 nucleotides are TGTGCCAGCAGCCGGTCACCCGGCACCTACAATGAGCAGTTCTTC.

This sequence joins TRBV5-1 and TRBJ2-5; D perhaps matches TRBD1 (5 bases). CDR3 length equals 16 residues. Trimming removed 2 bases from V and 0 bases from J, with 14 bases in between. Germline values: CDR1 SGHRS, CDR2 YFSETQ. The CDR3 is CASSLGDSWYQETQYF. As DNA, the CDR3 is TGCGCCAGCAGCTTAGGAGACAGCTGGTACCAAGAGACCCAGTACTTC.

This clonotype was detected ten times or more. The chain links TRBV5-1 to TRBJ2-1, with D unclear. V lost 0 bases to trimming and J lost 4 bases, with 5 bases between them. The germline gives CDR1 SGHRS, CDR2 YFSETQ. The CDR3 has 13 residues. CDR3 protein: CASSLGPYNEQFF. CDR3 nucleotide sequence: TGCGCCAGCAGCTTGGGACCGTACAATGAGCAGTTCTTC.

This clonotype was seen ten or more times. The chain couples TRBV18 to TRBJ1-5; TRBD1 is a possible D gene (6 bases). In germline, CDR1 is KGHSH, CDR2 LQKENI. Trimming removed 4 bases from V and 0 bases from J, with 25 bases in between. The CDR3 has 20 residues. CDR3 amino acids: CASSLTATTGGAFSNQPQHF. As DNA, the CDR3 is TGTGCCAGCTCACTCACCGCTACAACGGGGGGCGCATTTAGCAATCAGCCCCAGCATTTT.